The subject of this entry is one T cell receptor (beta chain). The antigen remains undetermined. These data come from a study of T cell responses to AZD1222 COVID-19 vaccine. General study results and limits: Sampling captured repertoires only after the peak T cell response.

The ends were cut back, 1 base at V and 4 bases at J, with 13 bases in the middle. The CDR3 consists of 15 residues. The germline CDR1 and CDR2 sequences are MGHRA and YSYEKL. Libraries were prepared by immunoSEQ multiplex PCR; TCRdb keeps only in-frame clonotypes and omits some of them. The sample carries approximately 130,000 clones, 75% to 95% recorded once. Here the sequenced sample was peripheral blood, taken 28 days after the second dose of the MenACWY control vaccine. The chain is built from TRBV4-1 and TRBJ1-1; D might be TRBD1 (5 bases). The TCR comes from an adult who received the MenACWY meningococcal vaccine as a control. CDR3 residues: CASSQGVGGGTEAFF. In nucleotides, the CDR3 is TGCGCCAGCAGCCAAGGAGTGGGGGGAGGCACTGAAGCTTTCTTT.